This T cell receptor (beta chain) was identified during a study of technical replicates of blood from four donors. This table comes from immunoSEQ multiplex PCR, and its TCRdb copy is limited to in-frame clones, with some not included. The sample holds 51,000 or so clones, 90% to 95% seen once. This receptor was taken from a human donor in good health. Some clones in this sample may be carry-over from other donors' samples. The sequencing sample was made of PBMCs.

CDR3 amino acids: CASSSAGQNSPLHF. CDR3 bases: TGCGCCAGCAGCTCTGCGGGACAGAATTCACCCCTCCACTTT. The chain combines TRBV5-1 with TRBJ1-6, with 7 bases fitting TRBD1. The length of the CDR3 is 14 residues. Germline CDR1 is SGHRS and CDR2 is YFSETQ. J gave up 7 bases and V 3 bases, and 4 bases lay outside the gene matches.